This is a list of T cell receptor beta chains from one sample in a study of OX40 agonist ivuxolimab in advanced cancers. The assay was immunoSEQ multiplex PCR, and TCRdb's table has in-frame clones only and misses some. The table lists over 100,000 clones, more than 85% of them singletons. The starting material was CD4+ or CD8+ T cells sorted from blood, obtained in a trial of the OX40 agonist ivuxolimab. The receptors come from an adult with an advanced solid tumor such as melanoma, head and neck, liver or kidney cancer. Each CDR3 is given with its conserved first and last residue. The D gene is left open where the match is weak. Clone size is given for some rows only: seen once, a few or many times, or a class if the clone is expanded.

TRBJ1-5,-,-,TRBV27,TGTGCCAGCAGTTTCGGGGGGAGGGACAATCAGCCCCAGCATTTT,CASSFGGRDNQPQHF
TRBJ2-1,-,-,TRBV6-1,TGTGCCAGCAGTGCCCTGGCGGGGAATGAGCAGTTCTTC,CASSALAGNEQFF
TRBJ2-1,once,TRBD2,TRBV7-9,TGTGCCAGCAGCCCCGGGACTAGGGTCTACAATGAGCAGTTCTTC,CASSPGTRVYNEQFF
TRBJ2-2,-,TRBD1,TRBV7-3,TGTGCCAGCAGGCCGGGACAGACCACCGGGGAGCTGTTTTTT,CASRPGQTTGELFF
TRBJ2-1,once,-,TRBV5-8,TGTGCCAGCAGCTTGTACCGGGGGGCCGAGTACAATGAGCAGTTCTTC,CASSLYRGAEYNEQFF
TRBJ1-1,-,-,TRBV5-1,TGCGCCAGCAGCTTGGCGAGGGACACTGAAGCTTTCTTT,CASSLARDTEAFF
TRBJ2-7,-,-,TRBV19,TGTGCCAGTAGTAACGGGATCGAGTACGGCTACGAGCAGTACTTC,CASSNGIEYGYEQYF
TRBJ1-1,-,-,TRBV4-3,TGCGCCAGCAGCCAAGATGGTGCGGTGGACACTGAAGCTTTCTTT,CASSQDGAVDTEAFF
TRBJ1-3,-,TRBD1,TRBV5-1,TGCGCCAGCAGCTTGGGGGGTGGACAGGCCACTGGAAACACCATATATTTT,CASSLGGGQATGNTIYF
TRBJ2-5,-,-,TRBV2,TGTGCCAGCAGTGAAGCGCGGGAGACCCAGTACTTC,CASSEARETQYF
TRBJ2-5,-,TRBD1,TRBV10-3,TGTGCCATCAGTGAACGGGACAGGGAAGGGACCCAGTACTTC,CAISERDREGTQYF
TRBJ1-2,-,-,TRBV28,TGTGCCAGCCTGGAGGGGTATGGCTACACCTTC,CASLEGYGYTF
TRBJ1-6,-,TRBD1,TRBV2,TGTGCCAGCAGCACACAGGGGGCCGCCTATAATTCACCCCTCCACTTT,CASSTQGAAYNSPLHF
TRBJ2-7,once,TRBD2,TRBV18,TGTGCCAGCGCCCTCGGGGGGATTACCTACGAGCAGTACTTC,CASALGGITYEQYF
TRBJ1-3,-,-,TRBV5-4,TGTGCCAGCAGCCAAGAAACCACATCTCTAGGAGGAAACACCATATATTTT,CASSQETTSLGGNTIYF
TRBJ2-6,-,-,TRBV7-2,TGTGCCAGCAGCTTATCAGTCATCTCTGGGGCCAACGTCCTGACTTTC,CASSLSVISGANVLTF
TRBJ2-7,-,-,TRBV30,TGTGCCTGGAGTGTACGAGGGAGCCCCTCCTACGAGCAGTACTTC,CAWSVRGSPSYEQYF
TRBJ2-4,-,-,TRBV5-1,TGCGCCAGCAGCTTGGCCGTGCACGGGGCTTGGCAGTACTTC,CASSLAVHGAWQYF
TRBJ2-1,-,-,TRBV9,TGTGCCAGCAGCGTAACTAGTGAGGGATACAATGAGCAGTTCTTC,CASSVTSEGYNEQFF
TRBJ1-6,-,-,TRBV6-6,TGTGCCAGCAGTTTACTGGTGGATTCACCCCTCCACTTT,CASSLLVDSPLHF
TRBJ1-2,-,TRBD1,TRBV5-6,TGTGCCAGCAGCTTGGCGCTTCCGGGACAGGACTATGGCTACACCTTC,CASSLALPGQDYGYTF
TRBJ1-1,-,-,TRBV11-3,TGTGCCAGCAGCGTGGACGGGAACACTGAAGCTTTCTTT,CASSVDGNTEAFF
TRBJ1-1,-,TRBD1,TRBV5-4,TGTGCCAGCAGCTGGGGGACAGGGGCAAACACCTTGAACACTGAAGCTTTCTTT,CASSWGTGANTLNTEAFF
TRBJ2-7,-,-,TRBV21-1,TGTGCCAGCAGCTTACAAAACAGTGGCTACGAGCAGTACTTC,CASSLQNSGYEQYF
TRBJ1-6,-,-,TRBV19,TGTGCCAGTAGTTCCCAAGTGGGGTCACCCCTCCACTTT,CASSSQVGSPLHF
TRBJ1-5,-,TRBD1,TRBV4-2,TGTGCCAGCAGCCAAGATTTAATTTGGGGGACAGGGGATCAGCCCCAGCATTTT,CASSQDLIWGTGDQPQHF
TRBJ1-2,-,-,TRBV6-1,TGTGCCAGCAGTGAAACCGGGACTCTCCCCAGTGGCTACACCTTC,CASSETGTLPSGYTF
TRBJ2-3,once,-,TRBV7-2,TGTGCCAGCAGCTTAGGGGGGCAGGCGAGCACAGATACGCAGTATTTT,CASSLGGQASTDTQYF
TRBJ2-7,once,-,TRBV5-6,TGTGCCAGCAGCTTGGTTGGTCACGACGAGCAGTACTTC,CASSLVGHDEQYF
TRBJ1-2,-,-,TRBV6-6,TGTGCCAGCAGTTACGTTGGGGGTTCTAACTATGGCTACACCTTC,CASSYVGGSNYGYTF
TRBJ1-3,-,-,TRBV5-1,TGCGCCAGCAGCTTGGAGGGCGAACAGGGAGGGAACACCATATATTTT,CASSLEGEQGGNTIYF
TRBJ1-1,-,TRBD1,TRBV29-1,TGCAGCGTCGCTAAACAGGGGGCAGGGAACACTGAAGCTTTCTTT,CSVAKQGAGNTEAFF